This entry lists 29 T cell receptor beta chains sequenced from one sample in a study of cytomegalovirus exposure and HLA in healthy donors. Both 60 Vbeta primers and 13 Jbeta primers went into the PCR. TCRdb's copy holds only in-frame clones and misses some; the assay was immunoSEQ multiplex PCR. The sample has about 210,000 clones. Sample: PBMCs. The receptors derive from a woman in her 30s in good health and CMV-seropositive.

The chain employs TRBV18 and TRBJ2-1; 10 bases map to TRBD2. The trim removed 1 base at V and 3 bases at J, leaving 9 bases unmatched. There are 18 residues in the CDR3. The germline CDR1 and CDR2 sequences are KGHSH and LQKENI. The CDR3 sequence: CASSPQPPGTSVYNEQFF. In DNA form, the CDR3 reads TGTGCCAGCTCACCACAACCTCCCGGGACTAGCGTCTACAATGAGCAGTTCTTC.

The rearrangement uses TRBV27 and TRBJ2-7, with 7 bases aligning to TRBD1. V was clipped by 5 bases and J by 7 bases; unmatched bases: 20. Germline CDR1 and CDR2: MNHEY and SMNVEV (reference sequence). The CDR3 extends over 17 amino acids. CDR3 region: CASSPGGSRKDIGEQYF. CDR3 sequence (DNA): TGTGCCAGCAGTCCAGGGGGTTCACGGAAGGACATTGGGGAGCAGTACTTC.

V gene TRBV7-4 combines with J gene TRBJ2-7; possible D gene TRBD1, 5 bases. CDR3 length: 14 residues. Trimming cost V 1 base and J 5 bases, with 12 bases left between them. Germline V lookup: CDR1 SGHVT, CDR2 SQSDAQ. CDR3 sequence: CASSLDTKDNEQYF. DNA for the CDR3: TGTGCCAGCAGCTTAGATACCAAGGACAACGAGCAGTACTTC.

The V call is TRBV19, the J call TRBJ2-5; 7 bases agree with TRBD2. The CDR3 runs 14 residues. The junction had 6 bases not matched to a gene; V was cut back by 6 bases and J by 2 bases. Looked up from germline, CDR1 is LNHDA and CDR2 is SQIVND (reference sequence). Here the CDR3 reads CASSPGGYQETQYF. The CDR3 DNA reads TGTGCCAGTAGCCCCGGGGGGTATCAAGAGACCCAGTACTTC. Complete variable domain (other parts from reference TRBV19 and TRBJ2-5): DGGITQSPKYLFRKEGQNVTLSCEQNLNHDAMYWYRQDPGQGLRLIYYSQIVNDFQKGDIAEGYSVSREKKESFPLTVTSAQKNPTAFYLCASSPGGYQETQYFGPGTRLLVL.

The V gene is TRBV5-1, the J gene TRBJ1-3, with no clear D. Germline CDR1 and CDR2: SGHRS and YFSETQ. Trimming left V 6 bases short and J 0 bases short, with 16 bases between. The CDR3 covers 16 residues. The CDR3 is CASTAAPQSSGNTIYF. The CDR3 DNA sequence: TGCGCCAGCACCGCGGCCCCCCAGAGCTCTGGAAACACCATATATTTT.

The chain couples TRBV29-1 to TRBJ1-1, with D hard to call. V was clipped by 5 bases and J by 5 bases, with 9 bases between them. This CDR3 is built from 11 residues. The V gene's germline CDR1 is SQVTM and CDR2 ANQGSEA. DNA for the CDR3: TGCAGCGTTCGGGAGGCAACTGAAGCTTTCTTT. Encoded protein: CSVREATEAFF.

V gene TRBV5-1 combines with J gene TRBJ1-6; perhaps TRBD1 as D (6 bases). The CDR3 contains 14 residues. Looked up from germline, CDR1 is SGHRS and CDR2 is YFSETQ. Trimming took off 2 bases at V and 8 bases at J, with 11 bases between the two ends. This CDR3 is CASSLRTEHSPLHF. CDR3 DNA: TGCGCCAGCAGCTTAAGGACAGAACATTCACCCCTCCACTTT.

The chain recombines TRBV19 with TRBJ2-6, with D unclear. Trimming removed 5 bases from V and 8 bases from J, with 10 bases in between. CDR1 and CDR2 (germline): LNHDA, SQIVND (reference sequence). CDR3 length: 13 amino acids. The CDR3 reads CASSFSGTNVLTF. The CDR3 DNA follows: TGTGCCAGTAGTTTCTCAGGTACCAACGTCCTGACTTTC.

The chain joins TRBV6-5 to TRBJ1-4; 7 positions agree with TRBD1. J gave up 2 bases and V 4 bases, and 1 base lay outside the gene matches. The CDR3 consists of 14 residues. Germline V gives CDR1 MNHEY, CDR2 SVGAGI. The CDR3 bases are TGTGCCAGCAGTTCGACAGGGACTAATGAAAAACTGTTTTTT. Encoded protein: CASSSTGTNEKLFF.

The V gene is TRBV27, the J gene TRBJ2-2, with 9 bases aligning to TRBD1. CDR3 length equals 15 residues. Germline V CDR1 and CDR2: MNHEY, SMNVEV (reference sequence). The V gene end was trimmed by 5 bases and the J gene end by 4 bases; junction bases not matched to a gene: 5. The CDR3 nucleotides read TGTGCCAGCAGTGACAGGGGGTTACTCACCGGGGAGCTGTTTTTT. Encoded protein: CASSDRGLLTGELFF.

The chain combines TRBV6-5 with TRBJ2-7; 13 bases are a match to TRBD2. Germline CDR1 MNHEY, CDR2 SVGAGI. Trimming removed 6 bases from V and 4 bases from J; junction bases left unmatched: 3. The CDR3 is made up of 14 amino acids. The DNA for the CDR3 is TGTGCCAGCAGCCGGACTAGCGGGAGTTACGAGCAGTACTTC. Encoded protein: CASSRTSGSYEQYF.

The chain carries TRBV27 and TRBJ2-1; D perhaps matches TRBD2 (6 bases). The CDR3 sequence is 17 residues long. The ends were cut back, 1 base at V and 1 base at J, with 14 bases in the middle. CDR1 MNHEY and CDR2 SMNVEV come from the germline V gene (reference sequence). CDR3 sequence (DNA): TGTGCCAGCAGTTTATATCTTGGCGGGGTATCCTACAATGAGCAGTTCTTC. Protein product: CASSLYLGGVSYNEQFF.

The chain carries TRBV5-6 and TRBJ1-2, with D unresolved. The V and J ends lost 3 bases and 3 bases respectively, with 12 bases between them. Germline V gives CDR1 SGHDT, CDR2 YYEEEE. The CDR3 totals 14 residues. The CDR3 is CASSSVRGDYGYTF. CDR3 nucleotides: TGTGCCAGCAGCTCCGTTCGGGGAGACTATGGCTACACCTTC. Combining the CDR3 with reference TRBV5-6 and TRBJ1-2 gives the whole variable domain DAGVTQSPTHLIKTRGQQVTLRCSPKSGHDTVSWYQQALGQGPQFIFQYYEEEERQRGNFPDRFSGHQFPNYSSELNVNALLLGDSALYLCASSSVRGDYGYTFGSGTRLTVV.

The J gene is TRBJ1-6, the V gene TRBV11-1; 8 bases agree with TRBD1. After removal of 4 bases from V and 10 bases from J, the junction contained 6 bases not matched to a gene. CDR1 SGHAT and CDR2 FQDESV come from the germline V gene (reference sequence). The CDR3 runs to 14 residues. Written as DNA, the CDR3 is TGTGCCAGCAGCTCCTCGACAGGGGAATCACCCCTCCACTTT. Its translation: CASSSSTGESPLHF.

The chain combines TRBV20-1 with TRBJ2-3; tentative D call: TRBD2 (5 bases). The CDR3 loop spans 11 amino acids. Per the germline V gene, CDR1 is DFQATT and CDR2 is SNEGSKA (reference sequence). CDR3 region: CSGGRTDTQYF. DNA of the CDR3: TGCAGCGGAGGACGGACAGATACGCAGTATTTT.

DNA for the CDR3: TGTGCCAGCAGCGTAGCTATTCGGACTGATTACAATGAGCAGTTCTTC. This translates into CASSVAIRTDYNEQFF. The rearrangement joins TRBV9 to TRBJ2-1; D may be TRBD2 (5 bases). Germline V gene lookup returns CDR1 SGDLS and CDR2 YYNGEE. V shed 0 bases and J shed 4 bases, with 14 bases lying between them. CDR3 length: 16 residues.

The gene calls are TRBV7-9 and TRBJ1-4, with TRBD1 as a possible D gene (6 bases). CDR1 is SEHNR, CDR2 FQNEAQ, per germline (reference sequence). Trimming shortened V by 0 bases and J by 5 bases, and 10 bases separated the two germline ends. The CDR3 runs 15 residues. The CDR3 loop is CASSLARDTNEKLFF. The CDR3 coding sequence is TGTGCCAGCAGCTTAGCACGGGACACCAATGAAAAACTGTTTTTT.

This chain joins TRBV9 and TRBJ2-3; 8 bases match TRBD1. The CDR3 covers 16 residues. Germline trimming cut 2 bases from V and 4 bases from J; bases unmatched to any gene: 9. Per germline, CDR1 SGDLS and CDR2 YYNGEE. The CDR3 DNA is TGTGCCAGCAGCGTCACGCCAGGGGGCGCCCCAGATACGCAGTATTTT. Protein sequence: CASSVTPGGAPDTQYF.

The chain links TRBV4-2 to TRBJ2-5; perhaps TRBD1 as D (7 bases). The germline V gene has CDR1 LGHNA and CDR2 YNFKEQ. V lost 0 bases, J lost 4 bases, and 12 bases lay in between. The CDR3 extends over 15 amino acids. The CDR3 DNA reads TGTGCCAGCAGCCAAGATTCCCAGGGGGGAGAGACCCAGTACTTC. It encodes CASSQDSQGGETQYF.

V gene TRBV28 combines with J gene TRBJ1-5, with no clear D. Trimming stripped 4 bases from V and 0 bases from J, with 10 bases between. CDR1 and CDR2 (germline): MDHEN, SYDVKM. This CDR3 contains 15 residues. CDR3 amino acids: CASSSWPSSNQPQHF. The CDR3 coding sequence is TGTGCCAGCAGTTCTTGGCCGTCTAGCAATCAGCCCCAGCATTTT.

The chain combines TRBV27 with TRBJ2-5; 7 nucleotides agree with TRBD1. The J call may be in error: the DNA end matches TRBJ2-7 better. There are 16 residues in the CDR3. The germline V gene encodes CDR1 MNHEY and CDR2 SMNVEV (reference sequence). The DNA for the CDR3 is TGTGCCAGCAGTTCCCTTAGGTCGGGACAGTCCTACGAGCAGTACTTC. Protein: CASSSLRSGQSYEQYF.

The chain has TRBV10-1 and TRBJ2-2; maybe TRBD2 (7 bases). Germline V gene sequence: CDR1 WNHNN, CDR2 SYGVQD (reference sequence). The CDR3 contains 15 residues. V was shortened by 7 bases and J by 4 bases, with 16 bases between the two germline ends. CDR3 sequence: CASTPSGEGTGELFF. The CDR3 nucleotides are TGCGCCAGCACACCTTCAGGGGAGGGCACCGGGGAGCTGTTTTTT.

V is TRBV18 and J is TRBJ2-7; maybe TRBD1 (5 bases). The germline CDR1 and CDR2 sequences are KGHSH and LQKENI. This CDR3 comprises 15 residues. V lost 3 bases, J lost 0 bases, and 12 bases lay in between. This chain's CDR3 is CASSPTGRRSYEQYF. The CDR3 DNA is TGTGCCAGCTCACCCACAGGACGTCGCTCCTACGAGCAGTACTTC.

J is TRBJ1-2 and V is TRBV6-4; 7 nucleotides align to TRBD1. With V trimmed by 0 bases and J by 8 bases, 6 bases remained unmatched. The V gene's germline CDR1 is MRHNA and CDR2 SNTAGT. The CDR3 totals 14 residues. The CDR3 here is CASSDSEGAAGYTF. The CDR3 DNA sequence: TGTGCCAGCAGTGACTCGGAGGGGGCGGCCGGCTACACCTTC.

V is TRBV29-1 and J is TRBJ1-4, with 7 bases aligning to TRBD1. The CDR3 is made up of 16 amino acids. V gave up 7 bases and J gave up 0 bases; unmatched junction bases: 11. Germline V gene data show CDR1 as SQVTM and CDR2 as ANQGSEA. The CDR3 DNA reads as TGCAGCGGGGTGCGGGGACAGAAATCAACTAATGAAAAACTGTTTTTT. Amino acid sequence: CSGVRGQKSTNEKLFF.

The J gene is TRBJ2-1, the V gene TRBV11-3; weak D call: TRBD2 (6 bases). CDR3 length equals 14 residues. With 0 bases removed from V and 7 bases from J, the gap between germline ends came to 10 bases. Germline CDR1 and CDR2: SGHNT and YENEEA. The CDR3 region is CASSLEAGRNEQFF. The CDR3, as DNA: TGTGCCAGCAGCTTAGAGGCGGGAAGGAATGAGCAGTTCTTC.

Written as DNA, the CDR3 is TGTGCCAGCACCCGGACTAGCGGGAGGACAGATACGCAGTATTTT. It codes for CASTRTSGRTDTQYF. The chain employs TRBV9 and TRBJ2-3; 14 bases agree with TRBD2. The germline V gene has CDR1 SGDLS and CDR2 YYNGEE. The CDR3 has 15 residues. V lost 6 bases, J lost 3 bases, and 3 bases stayed unmatched.

This chain connects TRBV7-2 to TRBJ2-3; TRBD1 aligns across 10 bases. With V trimmed by 7 bases and J by 4 bases, 5 bases remained unmatched. Germline V CDR1 and CDR2: SGHTA, FQGNSA. The CDR3 has 14 residues. The CDR3 DNA reads TGTGCCAGCAAGAGGGACAGGGGTCCAGATACGCAGTATTTT. It codes for CASKRDRGPDTQYF.

This sequence joins TRBV5-6 and TRBJ2-7, with D possibly TRBD2 on 6 matching bases. Trimming shortened V by 6 bases and J by 2 bases, and 12 bases separated the two germline ends. The germline V gene encodes CDR1 SGHDT and CDR2 YYEEEE. This CDR3 contains 13 residues. The DNA for the CDR3 is TGTGCCAGCACCCTGGGGGGAGCCTACGAGCAGTACTTC. Its protein is CASTLGGAYEQYF.